These 27 T cell receptor beta chains were sequenced from one sample in a study of spatial heterogeneity in lung cancer. Noted time point: blood at routine non-recurrence follow-up after resection. Via MiXCR, TCRdb re-called the 5' RACE reads, giving one row per CDR3 protein. There are about 110,000 distinct CDR3 sequences in the sample; roughly a tenth occur only once, and roughly 24% lies in the top ten. The material sequenced was PBMCs, taken at follow-up. The receptors were sampled from a female donor with early-stage non-small cell lung cancer.

This clonotype was counted at least ten times. The gene calls are TRBV5-1 and TRBJ1-5; 8 bases match TRBD1. The CDR3 has 14 amino acids. Trimming at V came to 1 base and at J to 5 bases, leaving 2 bases not matched to a gene. Germline CDR1 and CDR2: SGHRS and YFSETQ. The CDR3 spells CASSLTGGDQPQHF. CDR3 nucleotides: TGCGCCAGCAGCTTGACAGGGGGAGATCAGCCCCAGCATTTT.

This clonotype was recorded a few times. CDR3 amino acids: CASSGLAGEQFF. CDR3 nucleotide sequence: TGTGCCAGCTCCGGACTAGCGGGCGAGCAGTTCTTC. The rearrangement links TRBV2 to TRBJ2-1; 11 bases line up with TRBD2. The germline V gene has CDR1 SNHLY and CDR2 FYNNEI. The V and J ends lost 8 bases and 10 bases, in that order; junction bases with no gene match: 4. CDR3 length: 12 amino acids.

This clonotype occurred many times. The chain recombines TRBV7-9 with TRBJ1-2, with no clear D. Germline lookup yields CDR1 SEHNR and CDR2 FQNEAQ (reference sequence). This CDR3 is 13 amino acids long. V was shortened by 2 bases and J by 4 bases, with 8 bases between the two germline ends. CDR3 sequence reads: CASSLTPAYGYTF. CDR3 in DNA: TGTGCCAGCAGCTTAACGCCCGCCTATGGCTACACCTTC.

This clonotype came up a few times. This chain links TRBV3-1 with TRBJ1-1; TRBD1 aligns across 7 bases. After removal of 4 bases from V and 4 bases from J, the junction contained 9 bases not matched to a gene. The CDR3 covers 15 residues. The germline V gene encodes CDR1 LGHDT and CDR2 YNNKEL (reference sequence). The CDR3: CASSPSRGKGTEAFF. As DNA, the CDR3 is TGTGCCAGCAGCCCATCCAGGGGGAAAGGCACTGAAGCTTTCTTT. Variable domain in full (rest from reference TRBV3-1 and TRBJ1-1): DTAVSQTPKYLVTQMGNDKSIKCEQNLGHDTMYWYKQDSKKFLKIMFSYNNKELIINETVPNRFSPKSPDKAHLNLHINSLELGDSAVYFCASSPSRGKGTEAFFGQGTRLTVV.

The chain employs TRBV6-6 and TRBJ2-6, with D possibly TRBD1 on 5 matching bases. V was cut by 6 bases and J by 0 bases, with 12 bases left in between. Germline CDR1 and CDR2: MNHNY and SVGAGI (reference sequence). This CDR3 contains 16 residues. CDR3 residues: CASRYQGFSGANVLTF. DNA for the CDR3: TGTGCCAGCAGGTATCAGGGTTTCTCTGGGGCCAACGTCCTGACTTTC.

This clonotype was seen only a few times. The chain recombines TRBV7-6 with TRBJ2-5; D might be TRBD1 (6 bases). Germline V lookup: CDR1 SGHVS, CDR2 FNYEAQ. The V gene lost 5 bases and the J gene lost 5 bases, with 9 bases spanning the gap. The CDR3 has 12 amino acids. Written as DNA, the CDR3 is TGTGCCAGCAGCCCAGGGGTGGAGACCCAGTACTTC. Its translation: CASSPGVETQYF.

The chain links TRBV30 to TRBJ2-1; D uncertain. Looked up from germline, CDR1 is GTSNPN and CDR2 is SVGIG (reference sequence). The CDR3 is 11 residues long. Trimming left V 3 bases short and J 10 bases short, with 10 bases between. The CDR3 region has the DNA TGTGCCTGGAGCCCCCTATTAGAGCAGTTCTTC. Encoded protein: CAWSPLLEQFF. The full variable domain, in which reference TRBV30 and TRBJ2-1 provide the parts outside the CDR3, is SQTIHQWPATLVQPVGSPLSLECTVEGTSNPNLYWYRQAAGRGLQLLFYSVGIGQISSEVPQNLSASRPQDRQFILSSKKLLLSDSGFYLCAWSPLLEQFFGPGTRLTVL.

The V call is TRBV14, the J call TRBJ1-2; D gene unclear. This CDR3 contains 15 residues. Trimming left V 4 bases short and J 4 bases short, with 16 bases between. CDR1 SGHDN and CDR2 FVKESK come from the germline V gene. The DNA of the CDR3 is TGTGCCAGCAGCCTAGGGCGGATTGACGGCTATGGCTACACCTTC. It is translated as CASSLGRIDGYGYTF.

This clonotype was observed many times. The chain links TRBV2 to TRBJ2-3, with TRBD1 as a possible D gene (6 bases). Trimming took 10 bases from V and 3 from J, leaving 14 bases between them. The CDR3 runs 13 residues. The V gene's germline CDR1 is SNHLY and CDR2 FYNNEI. The CDR3, as DNA: TGTGCCACTGGAGAACAGGGAACAGATACGCAGTATTTT. Encoded protein: CATGEQGTDTQYF.

The V call is TRBV19, the J call TRBJ1-4; D is unclear. The CDR3 length is 14 residues. Germline CDR1 reads LNHDA; CDR2 reads SQIVND (reference sequence). V lost 6 bases to trimming and J lost 4 bases, with 12 bases between them. The CDR3 DNA follows: TGTGCCAGTAGAGAGGGCCTCGGTAATGAAAAACTGTTTTTT. It specifies CASREGLGNEKLFF.

There are a few counts of this clonotype. J is TRBJ2-2 and V is TRBV6-5; D remains unclear. Trimming took off 0 bases at V and 7 bases at J, with 18 bases between the two ends. There are 17 residues in the CDR3. Germline lookup yields CDR1 MNHEY and CDR2 SVGAGI. In DNA form, the CDR3 reads TGTGCCAGCAGTTACTCAGAAGGGAAGACCTGGGGCGGGGAGCTGTTTTTT. Protein sequence: CASSYSEGKTWGGELFF.

This clonotype has more than one count but fewer than ten. J is TRBJ1-4 and V is TRBV9; D unclear. Trimming removed 0 bases at V and 5 bases at J, with 11 bases between. The CDR3 is 15 amino acids. Germline V gene lookup returns CDR1 SGDLS and CDR2 YYNGEE. CDR3 in amino acids: CASSVVVERNEKLFF. CDR3 coding DNA: TGTGCCAGCAGCGTAGTTGTGGAGAGAAATGAAAAACTGTTTTTT.

The chain joins TRBV18 to TRBJ2-3; the D gene is possibly TRBD2 (5 bases). V dropped 2 bases and J dropped 3 bases, with 18 bases sitting between them. From germline, CDR1 is KGHSH and CDR2 LQKENI. This CDR3 region has 17 residues. The DNA of the CDR3 is TGTGCCAGCTCACCAACCCCGCCCGGGGTCAAGACAGATACGCAGTATTTT. Translation gives CASSPTPPGVKTDTQYF. The full variable domain, with the rest looked up from reference TRBV18 and TRBJ2-3, is NAGVMQNPRHLVRRRGQEARLRCSPMKGHSHVYWYRQLPEEGLKFMVYLQKENIIDESGMPKERFSAEFPKEGPSILRIQQVVRGDSAAYFCASSPTPPGVKTDTQYFGPGTRLTVL.

This clonotype was counted many times. This chain links TRBV9 with TRBJ1-1; TRBD1 matches 7 bases. CDR1 and CDR2 from the germline V gene are SGDLS and YYNGEE. The trim removed 2 bases at V and 6 bases at J, leaving 4 bases unmatched. The length of the CDR3 is 13 residues. The CDR3 DNA is TGTGCCAGCAGCGTTACAGGGGTCGCTGAAGCTTTCTTT. Encoded protein: CASSVTGVAEAFF.

This clonotype was seen a handful of times. The chain joins TRBV28 to TRBJ1-1, with D unresolved. Germline V gives CDR1 MDHEN, CDR2 SYDVKM. This CDR3 is 17 amino acids long. V gave up 2 bases and J gave up 5 bases, with 21 bases separating them. CDR3 nucleotides: TGTGCCAGCAGTTTAAATCTACAGCGCCTTCGGGAGACTGAAGCTTTCTTT. Protein: CASSLNLQRLRETEAFF.

The chain combines TRBV5-1 with TRBJ1-1; D not resolved. The germline gives CDR1 SGHRS, CDR2 YFSETQ. V was cut by 0 bases and J by 2 bases, with 14 bases left in between. The CDR3 is made up of 16 amino acids. The CDR3 is CASSLANLGVNTEAFF. The CDR3 nucleotides are TGCGCCAGCAGCTTGGCCAATTTGGGAGTTAACACTGAAGCTTTCTTT.

This clonotype was picked up a small number of times. The genes are TRBV18 and TRBJ1-5; 9 positions agree with TRBD1. Looked up from germline, CDR1 is KGHSH and CDR2 is LQKENI. J gave up 7 bases and V 6 bases, and 10 bases lay outside the gene matches. The CDR3 sequence is 15 residues long. CDR3 loop: CASSEQGQGGQPQHF. CDR3 bases: TGTGCCAGCTCCGAACAGGGACAGGGAGGACAGCCCCAGCATTTT. Looking up the rest from reference TRBV18 and TRBJ1-5 gives the full variable domain: NAGVMQNPRHLVRRRGQEARLRCSPMKGHSHVYWYRQLPEEGLKFMVYLQKENIIDESGMPKERFSAEFPKEGPSILRIQQVVRGDSAAYFCASSEQGQGGQPQHFGDGTRLSIL.

This clonotype was seen at least ten times. This chain uses TRBV3-1 with TRBJ2-3, with 7 bases fitting TRBD2. Germline V gene sequence: CDR1 LGHDT, CDR2 YNNKEL (reference sequence). The CDR3 consists of 15 residues. Trimming removed 3 bases from V and 2 bases from J; junction bases left unmatched: 5. Here the CDR3 DNA reads TGTGCCAGCAGCCAGCCGGGACTACTCACAGATACGCAGTATTTT. Translation: CASSQPGLLTDTQYF.

This clonotype was seen repeatedly, ten times or more. This sequence joins TRBV7-6 and TRBJ2-2; TRBD2 might be the D (6 bases). The CDR3 spans 21 residues. Germline V gene data show CDR1 as SGHVS and CDR2 as FNYEAQ. With 4 bases removed from V and 8 bases from J, the gap between germline ends came to 35 bases. CDR3 nucleotide sequence: TGTGCCAGCAGCTCAATCACGGGAGATCGGGTTCTAGGTGTCTTTTTGGGGGAGCTGTTTTTT. Its protein is CASSSITGDRVLGVFLGELFF.

The J gene is TRBJ1-4, the V gene TRBV28; no clear D gene. V shed 2 bases and J shed 7 bases, with 2 bases lying between them. This CDR3 spans 11 amino acids. Germline lookup yields CDR1 MDHEN and CDR2 SYDVKM. This chain's CDR3 is CASSLVEKLFF. CDR3 DNA: TGTGCCAGCAGTTTAGTTGAAAAACTGTTTTTT.

This rearrangement joins TRBV25-1 to TRBJ2-3, with 7 bases lining up with TRBD2. V gave up 6 bases and J gave up 1 base; unmatched junction bases: 7. Germline V gene data show CDR1 as MGHDK and CDR2 as SYGVNS. The CDR3 length is 15 residues. As DNA, the CDR3 is TGTGCCAGCAGAGCTTCAGGGAGGGGCACAGATACGCAGTATTTT. It yields the protein CASRASGRGTDTQYF.

This clonotype has ten or more counts. The chain recombines TRBV20-1 with TRBJ1-5, with D unresolved. The CDR3 loop spans 13 amino acids. V was cut by 5 bases and J by 0 bases, with 8 bases left in between. Germline assignment: CDR1 DFQATT and CDR2 SNEGSKA (reference sequence). The CDR3 loop is CSAAGYSNQPQHF. The CDR3 nucleotides are TGCAGTGCTGCGGGTTATAGCAATCAGCCCCAGCATTTT.

This clonotype was detected only a few times. The V call is TRBV6-6, the J call TRBJ2-2, with 7 nucleotides matching TRBD1. Germline V gene lookup returns CDR1 MNHNY and CDR2 SVGAGI (reference sequence). Losses at the gene ends were 6 bases for V and 1 base for J; bases not matched to a gene: 11. The CDR3 is 17 residues long. The CDR3 DNA is TGTGCCAGCAGGACAGGGCTCGTTTCGGGGAACACCGGGGAGCTGTTTTTT. This translates into CASRTGLVSGNTGELFF.

The chain is built from TRBV6-2 or TRBV6-3 and TRBJ2-6; D is undetermined. The CDR3 is 14 amino acids. Trimming left V 2 bases short and J 3 bases short, with 5 bases between. Germline-derived CDR1 and CDR2 are MNHEY and SVGEGT. CDR3: CASSYDIGANVLTF. For the CDR3, the DNA is TGTGCCAGCAGTTACGACATTGGGGCCAACGTCCTGACTTTC.

This clonotype appeared many times. The chain carries TRBV29-1 and TRBJ2-1, with D perhaps TRBD2 (6 bases). The CDR3 contains 13 residues. Germline V gene data show CDR1 as SQVTM and CDR2 as ANQGSEA. CDR3 protein: CSVAGTSYNEQFF. DNA for the CDR3: TGCAGTGTGGCGGGAACCTCCTACAATGAGCAGTTCTTC.

The rearrangement links TRBV27 to TRBJ2-3, with 11 nucleotides matching TRBD2. Germline lookup yields CDR1 MNHEY and CDR2 SMNVEV (reference sequence). This CDR3 spans 16 amino acids. The V and J ends lost 5 bases and 3 bases, in that order; junction bases with no gene match: 7. CDR3: CASSRLAGPITDTQYF. The CDR3 DNA reads TGTGCCAGCAGTCGACTAGCGGGACCCATTACAGATACGCAGTATTTT.

This clonotype was picked up many times. The J gene is TRBJ2-3, the V gene TRBV7-2, with D possibly being TRBD2 (7 bases). Germline V gene sequence: CDR1 SGHTA, CDR2 FQGNSA. Between the trimmed V and J ends, which lost 4 bases and 10 bases, there was a span of 12 bases. The CDR3 sequence is 12 residues long. In DNA, the CDR3 is TGTGCCAGCAGCTCAAGGGGGGGACCGCAGTATTTT. Protein: CASSSRGGPQYF.